This T cell receptor beta chain appears in the sequencing data of a study of blood T cell repertoires in COVID-19. Sequencing was performed with immunoSEQ multiplex PCR; in TCRdb, only in-frame clones are kept and a portion is missing. The profile shows tens of thousands of clones, roughly 80% of them singletons. Trimming removed 1 base from V and 6 bases from J; junction bases left unmatched: 6. The germline V gene encodes CDR1 MNHEY and CDR2 SVGAGI. This CDR3 contains 15 residues. The material sequenced was peripheral blood. The chain carries TRBV6-5 and TRBJ2-1; 7 bases match TRBD2. The source of this sequence is a human donor in a cohort sampled during active or convalescent COVID-19. CDR3 DNA: TGTGCCAGCAGTTACTACCTAGCGGCAACCAATGAGCAGTTCTTC. Translation: CASSYYLAATNEQFF.